This record concerns one TCR beta chain sequence. These data belong to a study of blood T cell repertoires in COVID-19. For the study at large: Specimens from acute and convalescent COVID-19 originated in the United States, Italy and Spain. The cDNA or gDNA used as material had been derived from T cells, B-cell-depleted T cells, or PBMCs.

Produced via immunoSEQ multiplex PCR; TCRdb's table is partial and in-frame only. The sample has about 61,000 clones, under 85% seen once; the top ten hold less than 7%. Germline-derived CDR1 and CDR2 are MDHEN and SYDVKM. CDR3 length equals 13 residues. Trimming shortened V by 6 bases and J by 10 bases, and 18 bases separated the two germline ends. The sample was peripheral blood. This TCR came from a woman between 65 and 79 years old with acute or convalescent COVID-19. V is TRBV28 and J is TRBJ2-5; D unresolved. The CDR3 here is CASRSGGQNIQYF. The DNA for the CDR3 is TGTGCCAGCAGGTCCGGCGGCCAGAATATCCAGTACTTC.